The sequence of this T cell receptor (beta chain) was determined in a study of cytomegalovirus exposure and HLA in healthy donors. The PCR was carried out with 60 Vbeta primers and 13 Jbeta primers. Produced via immunoSEQ multiplex PCR; TCRdb's table is partial and in-frame only. The table has more than 150,000 clones, around 80% seen once; the top ten hold 1.4%. This clone was found once. Germline is not matched at one junction end, which may reflect a read error. The CDR3 length is 11 residues. The germline V gene encodes CDR1 LNHDA and CDR2 SQIVND (reference sequence). The rearrangement uses TRBV19 and TRBJ1-2; possibly TRBD1 for D (5 bases). This clonotype was obtained from a man younger than 30 in good health and CMV-seronegative. The sample consisted of PBMCs. Here the CDR3 DNA reads TGTGCAAGTACGGTGGGCCGGGGGTACACCTTC. Its translation is CASTVGRGYTF.